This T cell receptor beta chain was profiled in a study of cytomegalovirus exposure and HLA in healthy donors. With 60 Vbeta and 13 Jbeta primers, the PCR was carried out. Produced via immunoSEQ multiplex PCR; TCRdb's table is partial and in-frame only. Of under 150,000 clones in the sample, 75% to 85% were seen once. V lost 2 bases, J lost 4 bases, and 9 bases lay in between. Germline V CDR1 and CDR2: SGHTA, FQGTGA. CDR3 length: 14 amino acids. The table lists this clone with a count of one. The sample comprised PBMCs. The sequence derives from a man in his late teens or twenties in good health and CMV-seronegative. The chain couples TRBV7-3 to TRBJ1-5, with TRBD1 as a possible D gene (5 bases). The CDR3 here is CASSLQGKNQPQHF. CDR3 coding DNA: TGTGCCAGCAGCTTACAGGGAAAAAATCAGCCCCAGCATTTT. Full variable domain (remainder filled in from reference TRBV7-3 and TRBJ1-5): GAGVSQTPSNKVTEKGKYVELRCDPISGHTALYWYRQSLGQGPEFLIYFQGTGAADDSGLPNDRFFAVRPEGSVSTLKIQRTERGDSAVYLCASSLQGKNQPQHFGDGTRLSIL.